This entry describes one T cell receptor beta chain. Its antigen is still unknown. Sequencing was performed with immunoSEQ multiplex PCR; in TCRdb, only in-frame clones are kept and a portion is missing. The repertoire holds tens of thousands of clones, with roughly 89% as singletons. The data originate from a study of OX40 agonist ivuxolimab in advanced cancers. The CDR3 has 13 amino acids. V was trimmed by 6 bases and J by 4 bases, leaving 10 bases between them. The germline V gene encodes CDR1 MNHEY and CDR2 SVGAGI. Broader study findings: Undetermined was the antigen specificity of the expanded peripheral T cells.

V and J are TRBV6-5 and TRBJ1-5; D may be TRBD1 (5 bases). The input for sequencing was CD4+ or CD8+ T cells sorted from blood, taken in a trial of the OX40 agonist ivuxolimab. This receptor was taken from an adult with an advanced solid tumor such as melanoma, head and neck, liver or kidney cancer. In nucleotides, the CDR3 is TGTGCCAGCAGCGGGGGTCATAATCAGCCCCAGCATTTT. Protein: CASSGGHNQPQHF.